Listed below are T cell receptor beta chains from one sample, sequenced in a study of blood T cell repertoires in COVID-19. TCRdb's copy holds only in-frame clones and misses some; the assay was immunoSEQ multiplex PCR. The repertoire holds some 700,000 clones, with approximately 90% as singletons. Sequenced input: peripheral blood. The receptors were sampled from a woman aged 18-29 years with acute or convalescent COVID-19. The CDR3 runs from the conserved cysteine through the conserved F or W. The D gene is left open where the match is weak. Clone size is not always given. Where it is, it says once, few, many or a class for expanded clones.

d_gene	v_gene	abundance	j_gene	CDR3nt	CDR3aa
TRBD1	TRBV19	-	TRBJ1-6	TGTGCCAGTAGTCTCGACAGGGAAAGAGCTTCACCCCTCCACTTT	CASSLDRERASPLHF
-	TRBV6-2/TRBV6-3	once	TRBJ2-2	TGTGCCAGCAGTCAACGGGTGGATGCGGGGGAGCTGTTTTTT	CASSQRVDAGELFF
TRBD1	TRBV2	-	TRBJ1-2	TGTGCCAGACTGGACGACAGGGCCCATGGCTACACCTTC	CARLDDRAHGYTF
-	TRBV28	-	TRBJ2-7	TGTGCCAGCATCAACCCCGGGAACTACGAGCAGTACTTC	CASINPGNYEQYF
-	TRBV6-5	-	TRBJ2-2	TGTGCCAGCAGTCCCCCGGCGAACACCGGGGAGCTGTTTTTT	CASSPPANTGELFF
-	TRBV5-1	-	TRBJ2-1	TGCGCCAGCAGCTTGGATGGGGCGTTCGTCTCCTACAATGAGCAGTTCTTC	CASSLDGAFVSYNEQFF
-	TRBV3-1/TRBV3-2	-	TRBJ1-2	TGTGCCAGCAGCCGATCCAGGGGCTACACCTTC	CASSRSRGYTF
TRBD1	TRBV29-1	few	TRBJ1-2	TGCAGCGCCATAGGGGACAGGCCCTCCTATGGCTACACCTTC	CSAIGDRPSYGYTF
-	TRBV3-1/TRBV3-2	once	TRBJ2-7	TGTGCCAGCAGCCAGAGTAGCGAGCAGTACTTC	CASSQSSEQYF
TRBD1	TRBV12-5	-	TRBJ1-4	TGTGCTAGTGGTTTGTCCAGACAGATTCCCGGGACAGGGGGTGAAAAACTGTTTTTT	CASGLSRQIPGTGGEKLFF
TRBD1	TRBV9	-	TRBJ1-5	TGTGCCAGCAGCGCCATAGACAGGGGCAATCAGCCCCAGCATTTT	CASSAIDRGNQPQHF
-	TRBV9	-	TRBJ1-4	TGTGCCAGCAGCCCCCCCACGGGGTCAACTAATGAAAAACTGTTTTTT	CASSPPTGSTNEKLFF
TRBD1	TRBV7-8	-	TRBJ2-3	TGTGCCAGCAGCTTTCGAGGGGGCGGTACAGATACGCAGTATTTT	CASSFRGGGTDTQYF
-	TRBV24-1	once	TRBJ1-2	TGTGCCACCAGTGATTTGTCGGGATGGGGCTACACCTTC	CATSDLSGWGYTF
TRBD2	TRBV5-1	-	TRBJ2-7	TGCGCCAGCAGCGCAACACTAGCGGGGGGCCTCAGCTCCTACGAGCAGTACTTC	CASSATLAGGLSSYEQYF
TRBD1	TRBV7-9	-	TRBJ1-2	TGTGCCAGCAGCAGGGACAGGGGTAACTATGGCTACACCTTC	CASSRDRGNYGYTF
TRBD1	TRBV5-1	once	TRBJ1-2	TGCGCCAGCAGCCCGAAGGGACAGGGGAATGGCTACACCTTC	CASSPKGQGNGYTF
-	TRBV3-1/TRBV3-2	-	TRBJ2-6	TGTGCCAACCTTTTTGACTACCACCCCTCTGGGGCCAACGTCCTGACTTTC	CANLFDYHPSGANVLTF
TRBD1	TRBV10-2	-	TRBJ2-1	TGCGCCAGCAGAGAAAGGGGGCTCTACAATGAGCAGTTCTTC	CASRERGLYNEQFF
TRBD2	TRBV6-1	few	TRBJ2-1	TGTGCCAGCAGTGAAGCGCTGACGGGGGGGCCCGGTGAGCAGTTCTTC	CASSEALTGGPGEQFF
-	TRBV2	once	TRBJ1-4	TGTGCCAGCAGCGGACAGCTCAGGGGTGAAAAACTGTTTTTT	CASSGQLRGEKLFF
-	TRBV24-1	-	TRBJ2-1	TGTGCCACCAGTGATTTGCAACGGGAATCCAATGAGCAGTTCTTC	CATSDLQRESNEQFF
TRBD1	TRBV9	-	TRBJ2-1	TGTGCCAGCGGTCGGGACAGGGAAAGGATCTTC	CASGRDRERIF